This T cell receptor beta chain was retrieved from a study of read filtering for tumor transcriptome and immune sequencing. Looking at the study overall: Transcriptome libraries were built from DNase-treated RNA. RNA-seq yielded only about 80 to 1,400 TCR reads, IR-seq about 4 to 10.27 million.

This library used roughly 430 ng RNA and molecular barcoded adaptors spanning alpha/delta and beta/gamma chains. TCRdb re-derived calls from the reads in MiXCR, one entry per CDR3 protein. The repertoire consists of roughly 130,000 distinct CDR3 sequences, with 10% to 15% occurring once and the leading ten covering about 10%. V was trimmed by 1 base and J by 7 bases, leaving 10 bases between them. This CDR3 spans 13 amino acids. V is TRBV12-3 or TRBV12-4 and J is TRBJ1-2, with D unclear. The specimen sequenced was a population of CD138-negative cells sorted from bone marrow. This clonotype was obtained from a donor over 35 with multiple myeloma. This CDR3 is CASSLGGGSGYTF. In nucleotides, the CDR3 is TGTGCCAGCAGTTTAGGGGGAGGGTCTGGCTACACCTTC.